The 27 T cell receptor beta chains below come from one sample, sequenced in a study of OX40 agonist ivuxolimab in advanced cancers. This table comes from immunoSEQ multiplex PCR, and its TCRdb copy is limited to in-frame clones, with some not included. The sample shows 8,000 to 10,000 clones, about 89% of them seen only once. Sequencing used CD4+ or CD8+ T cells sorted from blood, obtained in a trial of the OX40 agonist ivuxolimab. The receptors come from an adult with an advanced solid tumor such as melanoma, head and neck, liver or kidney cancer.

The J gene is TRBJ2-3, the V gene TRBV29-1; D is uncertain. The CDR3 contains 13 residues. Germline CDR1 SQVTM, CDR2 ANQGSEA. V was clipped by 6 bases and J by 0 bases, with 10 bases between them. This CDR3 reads CSVGPHSTDTQYF. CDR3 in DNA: TGCAGCGTAGGTCCCCATAGCACAGATACGCAGTATTTT.

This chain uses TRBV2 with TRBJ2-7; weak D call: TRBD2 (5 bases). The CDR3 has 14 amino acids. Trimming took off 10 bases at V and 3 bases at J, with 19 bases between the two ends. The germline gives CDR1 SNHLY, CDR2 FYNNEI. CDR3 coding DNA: TGTGCCACGGCAAGTGGGCGAGGGAACTACGAGCAGTACTTC. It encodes CATASGRGNYEQYF.

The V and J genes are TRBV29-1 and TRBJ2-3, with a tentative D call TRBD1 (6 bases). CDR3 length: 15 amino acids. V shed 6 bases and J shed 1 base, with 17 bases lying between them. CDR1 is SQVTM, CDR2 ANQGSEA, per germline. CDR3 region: CSVDTQGGGTDTQYF. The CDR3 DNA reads TGCAGCGTGGACACCCAAGGGGGAGGCACAGATACGCAGTATTTT.

CDR3 sequence reads: CASSVSQGPYEQYF. CDR3 DNA sequence: TGTGCCAGCAGTGTATCCCAGGGCCCCTACGAGCAGTACTTC. The chain uses TRBV6-5 and TRBJ2-7, with a tentative D call TRBD1 (5 bases). The V and J ends lost 5 bases and 2 bases respectively, with 13 bases between them. The CDR3 length is 14 residues. Germline V gene lookup returns CDR1 MNHEY and CDR2 SVGAGI.

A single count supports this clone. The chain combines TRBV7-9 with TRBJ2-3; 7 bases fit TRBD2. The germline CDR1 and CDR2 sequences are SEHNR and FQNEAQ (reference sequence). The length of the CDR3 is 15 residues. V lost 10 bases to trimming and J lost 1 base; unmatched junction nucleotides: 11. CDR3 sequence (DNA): TGTGCCATCAGAGGGAGGGAGGGTGGCACAGATACGCAGTATTTT. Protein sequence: CAIRGREGGTDTQYF.

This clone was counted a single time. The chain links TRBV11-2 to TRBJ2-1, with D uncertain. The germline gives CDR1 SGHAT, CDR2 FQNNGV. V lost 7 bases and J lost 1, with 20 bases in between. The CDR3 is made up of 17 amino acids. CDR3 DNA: TGTGCCAGCACCCAAAACCCCCGATACGGATCCTACAATGAGCAGTTCTTC. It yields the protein CASTQNPRYGSYNEQFF.

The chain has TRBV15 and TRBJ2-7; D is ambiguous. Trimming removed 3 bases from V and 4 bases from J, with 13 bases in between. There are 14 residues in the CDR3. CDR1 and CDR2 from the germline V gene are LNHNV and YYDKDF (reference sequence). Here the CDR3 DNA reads TGTGCCACCAGCAGTGAAGTCGGCGAATACGAGCAGTACTTC. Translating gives CATSSEVGEYEQYF. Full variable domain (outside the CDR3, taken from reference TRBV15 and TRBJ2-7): DAMVIQNPRYQVTQFGKPVTLSCSQTLNHNVMYWYQQKSSQAPKLLFHYYDKDFNNEADTPDNFQSRRPNTSFCFLDIRSPGLGDTAMYLCATSSEVGEYEQYFGPGTRLTVT.

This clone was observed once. The DNA for the CDR3 is TGTGCCGCCGAGGCAAACTATGGCTACACCTTC. It specifies CAAEANYGYTF. The chain has TRBV28 and TRBJ1-2; the D is unclear. Looked up from germline, CDR1 is MDHEN and CDR2 is SYDVKM. V lost 11 bases and J lost 2, with 9 bases in between. The CDR3 runs 11 residues.

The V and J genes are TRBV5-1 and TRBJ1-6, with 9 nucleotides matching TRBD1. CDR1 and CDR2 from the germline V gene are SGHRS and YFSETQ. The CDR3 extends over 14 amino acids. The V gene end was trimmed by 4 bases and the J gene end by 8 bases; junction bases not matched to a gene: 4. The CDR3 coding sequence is TGCGCCAGCAGCCCTCGACAGGGGGATTCACCCCTCCACTTT. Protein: CASSPRQGDSPLHF. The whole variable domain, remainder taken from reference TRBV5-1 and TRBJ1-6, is KAGVTQTPRYLIKTRGQQVTLSCSPISGHRSVSWYQQTPGQGLQFLFEYFSETQRNKGNFPGRFSGRQFSNSRSEMNVSTLELGDSALYLCASSPRQGDSPLHFGNGTRLTVT.

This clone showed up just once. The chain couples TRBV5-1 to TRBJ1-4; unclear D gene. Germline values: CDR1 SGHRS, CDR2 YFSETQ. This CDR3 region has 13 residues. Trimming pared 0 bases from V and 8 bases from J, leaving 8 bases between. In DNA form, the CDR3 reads TGCGCCAGCAGCTTGGGGCCGAGGGAAAAACTGTTTTTT. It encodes CASSLGPREKLFF. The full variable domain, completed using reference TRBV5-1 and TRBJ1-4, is KAGVTQTPRYLIKTRGQQVTLSCSPISGHRSVSWYQQTPGQGLQFLFEYFSETQRNKGNFPGRFSGRQFSNSRSEMNVSTLELGDSALYLCASSLGPREKLFFGSGTQLSVL.

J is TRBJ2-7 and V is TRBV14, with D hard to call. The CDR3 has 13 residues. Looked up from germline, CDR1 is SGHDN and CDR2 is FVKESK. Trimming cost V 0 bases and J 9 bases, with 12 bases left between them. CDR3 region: CASSQDSAIGQYF. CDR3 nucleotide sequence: TGTGCCAGCAGCCAAGATTCGGCGATCGGGCAGTACTTC.

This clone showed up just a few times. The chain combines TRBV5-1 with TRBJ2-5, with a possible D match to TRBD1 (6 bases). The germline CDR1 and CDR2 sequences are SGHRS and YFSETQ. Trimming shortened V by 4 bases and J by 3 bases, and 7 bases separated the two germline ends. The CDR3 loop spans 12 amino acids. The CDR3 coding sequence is TGCGCCAGCAGCCGGACAGAAGAGACCCAGTACTTC. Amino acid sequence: CASSRTEETQYF.

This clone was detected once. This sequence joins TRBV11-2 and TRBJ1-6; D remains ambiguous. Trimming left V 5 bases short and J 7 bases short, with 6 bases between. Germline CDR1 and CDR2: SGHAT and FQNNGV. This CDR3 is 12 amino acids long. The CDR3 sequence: CASSITNSPLHF. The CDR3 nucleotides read TGTGCCAGCAGCATAACCAATTCACCCCTCCACTTT.

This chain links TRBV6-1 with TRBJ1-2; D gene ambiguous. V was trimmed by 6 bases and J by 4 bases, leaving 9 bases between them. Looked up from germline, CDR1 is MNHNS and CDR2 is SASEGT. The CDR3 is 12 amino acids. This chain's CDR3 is CASSENSYGYTF. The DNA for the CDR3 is TGTGCCAGCAGCGAAAACTCCTATGGCTACACCTTC.

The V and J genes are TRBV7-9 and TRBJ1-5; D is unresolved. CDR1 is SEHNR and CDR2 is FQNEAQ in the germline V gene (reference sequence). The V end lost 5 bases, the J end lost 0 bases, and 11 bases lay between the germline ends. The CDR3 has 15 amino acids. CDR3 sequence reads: CASSPMGYSNQPQHF. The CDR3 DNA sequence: TGTGCCAGCAGCCCGATGGGGTATAGCAATCAGCCCCAGCATTTT.

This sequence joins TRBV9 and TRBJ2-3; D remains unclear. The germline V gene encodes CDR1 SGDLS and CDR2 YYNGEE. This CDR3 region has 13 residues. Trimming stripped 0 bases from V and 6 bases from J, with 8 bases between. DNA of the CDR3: TGTGCCAGCAGCGTAGCTCCTGAGGATACGCAGTATTTT. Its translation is CASSVAPEDTQYF.

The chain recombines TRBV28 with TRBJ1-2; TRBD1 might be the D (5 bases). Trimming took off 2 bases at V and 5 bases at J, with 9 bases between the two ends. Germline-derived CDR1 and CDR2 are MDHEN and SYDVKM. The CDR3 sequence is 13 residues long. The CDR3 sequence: CASSLGGTYGYTF. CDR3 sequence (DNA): TGTGCCAGCAGTTTAGGAGGGACGTATGGCTACACCTTC.

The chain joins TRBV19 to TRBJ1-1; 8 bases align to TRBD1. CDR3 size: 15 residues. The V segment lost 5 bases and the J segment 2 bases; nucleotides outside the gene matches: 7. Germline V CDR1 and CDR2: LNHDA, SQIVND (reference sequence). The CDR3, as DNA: TGTGCCAGTAGTTCACGGACAGGGAAAAACACTGAAGCTTTCTTT. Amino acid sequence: CASSSRTGKNTEAFF.

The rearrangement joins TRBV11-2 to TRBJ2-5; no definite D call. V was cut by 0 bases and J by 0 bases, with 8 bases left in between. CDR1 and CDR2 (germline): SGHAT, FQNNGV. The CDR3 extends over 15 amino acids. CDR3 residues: CASSLEPANQETQYF. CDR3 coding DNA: TGTGCCAGCAGCTTAGAACCAGCCAACCAAGAGACCCAGTACTTC.

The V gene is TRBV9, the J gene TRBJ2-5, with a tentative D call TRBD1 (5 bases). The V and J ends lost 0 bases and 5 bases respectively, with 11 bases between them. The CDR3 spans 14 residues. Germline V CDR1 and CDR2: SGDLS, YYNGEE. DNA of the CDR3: TGTGCCAGCAGCGTAGGGGGCACGGGTGAGACCCAGTACTTC. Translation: CASSVGGTGETQYF.

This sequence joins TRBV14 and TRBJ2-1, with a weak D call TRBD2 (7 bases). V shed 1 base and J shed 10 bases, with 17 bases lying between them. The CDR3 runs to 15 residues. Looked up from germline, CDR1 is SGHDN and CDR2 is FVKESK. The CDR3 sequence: CASSQVGGGVLEQFF. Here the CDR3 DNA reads TGTGCCAGCAGCCAAGTAGGGGGAGGGGTTTTGGAGCAGTTCTTC.

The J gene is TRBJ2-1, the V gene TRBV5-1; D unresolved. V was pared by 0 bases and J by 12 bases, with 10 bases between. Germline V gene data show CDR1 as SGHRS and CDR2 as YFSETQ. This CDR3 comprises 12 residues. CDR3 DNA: TGCGCCAGCAGCTTGGATTCCCCAGTGCAGTTCTTC. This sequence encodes CASSLDSPVQFF.

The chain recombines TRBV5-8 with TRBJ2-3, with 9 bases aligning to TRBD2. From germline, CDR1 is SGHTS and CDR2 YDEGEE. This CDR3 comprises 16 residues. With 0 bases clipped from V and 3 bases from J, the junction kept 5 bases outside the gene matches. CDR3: CASSLEGSGSTDTQYF. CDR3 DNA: TGTGCCAGCAGCTTGGAGGGTAGCGGGAGTACAGATACGCAGTATTTT.

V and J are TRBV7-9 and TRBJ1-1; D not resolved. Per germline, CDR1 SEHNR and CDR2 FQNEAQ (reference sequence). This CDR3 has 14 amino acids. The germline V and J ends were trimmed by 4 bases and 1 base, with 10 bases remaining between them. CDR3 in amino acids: CASSSRLWNTEAFF. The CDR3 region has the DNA TGTGCCAGCAGCTCTCGACTATGGAACACTGAAGCTTTCTTT. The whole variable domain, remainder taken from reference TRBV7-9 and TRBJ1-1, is DTGVSQNPRHKITKRGQNVTFRCDPISEHNRLYWYRQTLGQGPEFLTYFQNEAQLEKSRLLSDRFSAERPKGSFSTLEIQRTEQGDSAMYLCASSSRLWNTEAFFGQGTRLTVV.

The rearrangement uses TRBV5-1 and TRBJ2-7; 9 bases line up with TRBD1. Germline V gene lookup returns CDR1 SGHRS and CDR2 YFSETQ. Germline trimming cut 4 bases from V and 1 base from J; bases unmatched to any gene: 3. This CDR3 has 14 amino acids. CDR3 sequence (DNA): TGCGCCAGCAGCCCCGGGACAGGGTCCTACGAGCAGTACTTC. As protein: CASSPGTGSYEQYF.

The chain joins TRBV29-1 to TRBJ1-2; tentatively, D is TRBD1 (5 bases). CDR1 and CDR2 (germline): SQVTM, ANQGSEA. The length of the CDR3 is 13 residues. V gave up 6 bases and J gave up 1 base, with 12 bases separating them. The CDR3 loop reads CSVPGTFNYGYTF. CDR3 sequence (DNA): TGCAGCGTCCCAGGGACCTTTAACTATGGCTACACCTTC.

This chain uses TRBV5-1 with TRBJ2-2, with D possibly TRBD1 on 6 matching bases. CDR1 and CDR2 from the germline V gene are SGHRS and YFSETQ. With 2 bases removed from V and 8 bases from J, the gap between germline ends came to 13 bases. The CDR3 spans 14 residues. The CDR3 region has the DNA TGCGCCAGCAGCTTTATCAGGGGATATGGGGAGCTGTTTTTT. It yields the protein CASSFIRGYGELFF.